This paragraph covers one T cell receptor (beta chain) sequence. Its antigen remains unidentified. Base quality data are lacking; no much larger clone is found one base away. RNA was extracted using the RNeasy kit, and roughly 0.45 to 1 ug of the RNA was reverse transcribed with random hexamers. The immunoSEQ multiplex PCR assay, which covers 54 Vbeta and 13 Jbeta segments, was used to amplify TCR beta CDR3 regions. PCR amplification bias was corrected by using a synthetic template baseline for primer optimization and computational correction. Under the source paper's analysis protocol: Reads were assigned to V, D and J genes according to IMGT and analyzed in immunoSEQ Analyzer, with only productive sequences retained. Clonality was computed as one minus Shannon entropy normalized by log2 of the number of productive unique sequences. Public and private clones were assessed among the 100 most prevalent clones of each patient and control. Clones were defined as Susac-specific when absent from the healthy and MS cohorts, from some 1,100 published viral clones and from other ImmuneACCESS disease sequences. In TCRdb, the public reads were trimmed at Q25 with fastp and aligned with MiXCR, with productive beta chains retained. Each CDR3 protein appears once, grouped with its most common genes and DNA. These V and J calls are TCRdb output, not the study's own analysis. Here the sample has 180,000 or so distinct CDR3 sequences; around 94% occur a single time. Together, the top ten hold around 0.14% of the sample.

The sample comes from a study of CD8 T cells in Susac syndrome (dated by TCRdb to about 2019). About the full investigation: The study used repertoire sequencing to test whether antigen drove CD8+ T cell activation and differentiation in Susac syndrome. What the work shows at the level of the full study, not this receptor alone: The number of individuals in the TCR sequencing and HLA analysis was recognized as being relatively small.

High-throughput TCR beta sequencing profiled peripheral blood CD8+ and CD4+ T cells from healthy donors, Susac syndrome patients and multiple sclerosis patients. Healthy donors were age- and sex-matched controls. Bulk CD8+ and CD4+ T cells were purified by magnetic negative isolation, whereas CD8+ TEMRA cells were enriched by FACS. Blood was collected in EDTA tubes and processed within 24 hours, with PBMCs isolated through density gradient centrifugation. PBMCs intended for TCR sequencing were cryopreserved in liquid nitrogen and thawed later in a water bath at 37 degrees C. A purity of at least 90% was achieved for sorted or isolated CD4+, CD8+ and CD8+ TEMRA cells. From its cysteine to its phenylalanine, the CDR3 spans 12 amino acids. CDR3 DNA only is kept here, 36 bases in frame from base 1. CDR1 SQVTM and CDR2 ANQGSEA are derived from the germline V gene. Between the V and J ends, shortened by 6 bases and 9 bases respectively, the junction contains 15 bases.

In this chain, TRBV29-1 is recombined with TRBJ2-1; TRBD2 is a possible D gene, resting on 6 matching bases. The sample consisted of CD4+ T cells from PBMCs. The TCR sequence derives from a human donor in good health. The nucleotide sequence reads as follows: TGCAGCGTCCCCTGGGACTTGGGTGAGCAGTTCTTC. Its protein is CSVPWDLGEQFF.